One and the same sample provided the 13 T cell receptor beta chains below, sequenced in a study of T cell repertoires in cytomegalovirus infection. TCRdb recomputed calls from the reads with MiXCR, one row per CDR3 protein. The table records about 200,000 distinct CDR3 sequences, 7.5% to 10% of them present only once. Sequenced sample: PBMCs. The receptors here all came from a human donor in good health (CMV status not recorded). Some clones in this sample may be carry-over from other donors' samples.

The genes are TRBV6-2 or TRBV6-3 and TRBJ1-5, with 7 bases matching TRBD1. Germline lookup yields CDR1 MNHEY and CDR2 SVGEGT. The CDR3 is 12 residues long. V was pared by 5 bases and J by 9 bases, with 4 bases of the junction left unmatched. For the CDR3, the DNA is TGTGCCAGCAGTCGACAGGGTACGCCCCAGCATTTT. It encodes CASSRQGTPQHF.

This clonotype was detected ten times or more. The J gene is TRBJ1-5, the V gene TRBV30; D gene unclear. This CDR3 is 14 amino acids long. Germline values: CDR1 GTSNPN, CDR2 SVGIG (reference sequence). The ends were cut back, 0 bases at V and 2 bases at J, with 8 bases in the middle. The CDR3 region has the DNA TGTGCCTGGAGTGTGGATTTTGGCAATCAGCCCCAGCATTTT. Its translation is CAWSVDFGNQPQHF.

This clonotype has ten or more counts. The CDR3 here is CASRGLANRGNQPQHF. CDR3 nucleotides: TGTGCCAGTAGGGGCCTTGCTAACAGGGGTAATCAGCCCCAGCATTTT. The genes are TRBV28 and TRBJ1-5, with 7 nucleotides matching TRBD1. The V gene end was trimmed by 9 bases and the J gene end by 4 bases; junction bases not matched to a gene: 15. Germline loops: CDR1 MDHEN, CDR2 SYDVKM. This CDR3 comprises 16 residues.

In its sample, this clonotype was seen many times. The V call is TRBV11-2, the J call TRBJ2-1; 9 nucleotides line up with TRBD2. V was clipped by 0 bases and J by 7 bases; unmatched bases: 7. Looked up from germline, CDR1 is SGHAT and CDR2 is FQNNGV. The CDR3 loop spans 16 amino acids. The CDR3 DNA is TGTGCCAGCAGCTTAGATCGAGCGGGAGGTACAAATGAGCAGTTCTTC. Its translation is CASSLDRAGGTNEQFF.

At least ten counts were recorded for this clonotype. V usage is TRBV7-2 and J usage is TRBJ2-2; D gene uncertain. Between the trimmed V and J ends, which lost 5 bases and 5 bases, there was a span of 15 bases. The CDR3 contains 15 residues. Germline V gives CDR1 SGHTA, CDR2 FQGNSA. The CDR3 DNA follows: TGTGCCAGCAGCCCACTACCTTCCGGGACCGGGGAGCTGTTTTTT. It specifies CASSPLPSGTGELFF. The variable domain in full, completed from reference TRBV7-2 and TRBJ2-2, reads GAGVSQSPSNKVTEKGKDVELRCDPISGHTALYWYRQSLGQGLEFLIYFQGNSAPDKSGLPSDRFSAERTGGSVSTLTIQRTQQEDSAVYLCASSPLPSGTGELFFGEGSRLTVL.

The sample holds many counts of this clonotype. The genes are TRBV6-2 or TRBV6-3 and TRBJ2-1, with TRBD2 identical over 9 bases. Germline values: CDR1 MNHEY, CDR2 SVGEGT. Losses at the gene ends were 5 bases for V and 6 bases for J; bases not matched to a gene: 11. This CDR3 contains 16 residues. CDR3 DNA sequence: TGTGCCAGCAGTCGCAAGCTAGCGGGACCCTCCAATGAGCAGTTCTTC. Translation: CASSRKLAGPSNEQFF.

This chain joins TRBV19 and TRBJ1-1; 10 nucleotides agree with TRBD1. V shed 4 bases, J shed 4 bases, and the junction held 9 bases outside the gene matches. The CDR3 extends over 16 amino acids. Germline assignment: CDR1 LNHDA and CDR2 SQIVND (reference sequence). This chain's CDR3 is CASSTSWDRGLTEAFF. The CDR3 nucleotides read TGTGCCAGTAGTACTTCTTGGGACAGGGGTCTCACTGAAGCTTTCTTT.

This clonotype was counted only a few times. This chain links TRBV20-1 with TRBJ2-7; 8 nucleotides line up with TRBD2. J gave up 5 bases and V 6 bases, and 15 bases lay outside the gene matches. This CDR3 region has 15 residues. Per the germline V gene, CDR1 is DFQATT and CDR2 is SNEGSKA (reference sequence). This chain's CDR3 is CSAEGTSGGGDEQYF. The CDR3 DNA sequence: TGCAGTGCGGAGGGAACTAGCGGTGGAGGGGACGAGCAGTACTTC.

This clonotype was recorded many times. This sequence joins TRBV12-3 or TRBV12-4 and TRBJ1-1; weak D call: TRBD1 (6 bases). V lost 4 bases, J lost 5 bases, and 11 bases lay in between. There are 13 residues in the CDR3. The chain's CDR3 is CASSYQGRTEAFF. CDR3 nucleotide sequence: TGTGCCAGCAGTTATCAGGGGAGGACTGAAGCTTTCTTT.

The table lists this clonotype with a few counts. This chain joins TRBV7-6 and TRBJ2-1; D remains unclear. Germline V gene data show CDR1 as SGHVS and CDR2 as FNYEAQ. CDR3 length: 13 amino acids. The V and J ends lost 2 bases and 4 bases respectively, with 6 bases between them. CDR3 sequence reads: CASSLNPYNEQFF. The DNA of the CDR3 is TGTGCCAGCAGCTTAAATCCATACAATGAGCAGTTCTTC.

This clonotype was picked up many times. This chain uses TRBV7-2 with TRBJ2-1; 8 positions match TRBD1. V lost 6 bases to trimming and J lost 0 bases; unmatched junction nucleotides: 4. Germline CDR1 and CDR2: SGHTA and FQGNSA. This CDR3 contains 15 residues. DNA of the CDR3: TGTGCCAGCAGACCAACAGGGGGCTCCTACAATGAGCAGTTCTTC. Translating it yields CASRPTGGSYNEQFF.

This clonotype was observed many times. The V call is TRBV29-1, the J call TRBJ2-1, with TRBD2 matching 14 bases. From germline, CDR1 is SQVTM and CDR2 ANQGSEA. V dropped 7 bases and J dropped 7; count of bases not matched to a gene: 6. The CDR3 is 14 residues long. The chain's CDR3 is CSAPTSGRANEQFF. Here the CDR3 DNA reads TGCAGCGCACCGACTAGCGGGAGGGCAAATGAGCAGTTCTTC.

There are many counts of this clonotype. The rearrangement uses TRBV7-2 and TRBJ2-1, with D tentatively TRBD2 (7 bases). Germline V lookup: CDR1 SGHTA, CDR2 FQGNSA. The CDR3 spans 16 residues. Trimming shortened V by 4 bases and J by 4 bases, and 17 bases separated the two germline ends. DNA of the CDR3: TGTGCCAGCAGCTCCCTCCAGGGGACTAAGTACAATGAGCAGTTCTTC. It encodes CASSSLQGTKYNEQFF.